These T cell receptor beta chains were read from a single sample in a study of molecular identifiers for immune sequencing clone quantification. One entry per CDR3 protein, called by TCRdb with MiXCR from the PCR reads. The sample yields 460,000 or so distinct CDR3 sequences, 25% seen once. Sequences were obtained from naive CD8+ T cells from blood, with Jurkat cell RNA spiked in. The origin of the receptors is a human donor in good health. Some libraries in this study had Jurkat cell RNA spiked in. The CDR3 runs from the conserved cysteine through the conserved F or W. A D gene is named only where the DNA matches it firmly. Clone size, where shown, is once, few, many, or a class for clones that have expanded.

clone_size	v_call	j_call	d_call	cdr3_aa	cdr3_nt
NA	TRBV11-2	TRBJ2-5	NA	CASSPWGEQETQYF	TGTGCCAGCAGCCCGTGGGGGGAGCAAGAGACCCAGTACTTC
NA	TRBV6-6	TRBJ1-1	TRBD1	CASTYRGPNTEAFF	TGTGCCAGCACCTACAGGGGACCTAACACTGAAGCTTTCTTT
many	TRBV2	TRBJ2-3	TRBD2	CASSPVAGAMGDTQYF	TGTGCCAGCAGTCCCGTAGCGGGGGCCATGGGAGATACGCAGTATTTT
NA	TRBV3-1	TRBJ1-4	NA	CASSQEAKGMGEKLFF	TGTGCCAGCAGCCAAGAAGCGAAGGGCATGGGCGAAAAACTGTTTTTT
many	TRBV4-3	TRBJ2-7	TRBD1	CASSQADRVYEQYF	TGCGCCAGCAGCCAAGCGGACAGGGTATACGAGCAGTACTTC
NA	TRBV6-5	TRBJ2-5	TRBD1	CASSYHLGQGEPQYF	TGTGCCAGCAGTTACCACCTGGGACAGGGAGAGCCCCAGTACTTC
few	TRBV4-3	TRBJ1-1	NA	CASSQDSGSEAFF	TGCGCCAGCAGCCAAGATAGCGGCAGTGAAGCTTTCTTT
few	TRBV7-2	TRBJ1-3	NA	CASSLEGGTLSGNTIYF	TGTGCCAGCAGCTTAGAGGGGGGTACCCTCTCTGGAAACACCATATATTTT
many	TRBV28	TRBJ2-3	NA	CASSLGSSSTDTQYF	TGTGCCAGCAGTTTGGGCTCCTCTAGCACAGATACGCAGTATTTT
few	TRBV19	TRBJ2-3	NA	CASSIAGYSGDTQYF	TGTGCCAGTAGTATAGCTGGCTACAGCGGAGATACGCAGTATTTT
NA	TRBV6-5	TRBJ2-4	NA	CASSYSSGAKNIQYF	TGTGCCAGCAGTTACTCGAGCGGGGCCAAAAACATTCAGTACTTC
many	TRBV7-2	TRBJ1-1	TRBD1	CASSLAIGGLRNTEAFF	TGTGCCAGCAGCTTAGCGATAGGGGGCCTAAGGAACACTGAAGCTTTCTTT
few	TRBV6-2/TRBV6-3	TRBJ2-7	NA	CASSYSGGGPIPYEQYF	TGTGCCAGCAGTTACTCTGGAGGGGGCCCAATTCCCTACGAGCAGTACTTC
few	TRBV15	TRBJ2-5	NA	CATRTDTGETQYF	TGTGCCACCAGAACGGATACGGGAGAGACCCAGTACTTC
NA	TRBV7-8	TRBJ2-7	NA	CASSLAYSSYEQYF	TGTGCCAGCAGCTTAGCATACAGCTCCTACGAGCAGTACTTC
many	TRBV29-1	TRBJ2-2	NA	CSVVRENTGELFF	TGCAGCGTTGTCAGAGAAAACACCGGGGAGCTGTTTTTT
many	TRBV12-3/TRBV12-4	TRBJ2-3	TRBD2	CASSPARLARADTQYF	TGTGCCAGCAGTCCCGCCCGACTAGCGAGAGCAGATACGCAGTATTTT
few	TRBV2	TRBJ2-1	NA	CASCPGASLNNEQFF	TGTGCCAGTTGTCCGGGGGCGAGTTTGAACAATGAGCAGTTCTTC
NA	TRBV29-1	TRBJ1-2	NA	CSVEGWVGANYGCTF	TGCAGCGTTGAAGGATGGGTTGGGGCTAACTATGGCTGCACCTTC
many	TRBV19	TRBJ2-4	NA	CASSIATRGKNIQYF	TGTGCCAGTAGTATAGCGACTAGAGGAAAAAACATTCAGTACTTC
many	TRBV6-5	TRBJ2-7	NA	CASSYGTLYEQYF	TGTGCCAGCAGTTACGGGACACTATACGAGCAGTACTTC
NA	TRBV4-3	TRBJ1-1	NA	CASSQDMSILVNTEAFF	TGCGCCAGCAGCCAAGATATGTCGATCCTCGTGAACACTGAAGCTTTCTTT
many	TRBV6-6	TRBJ2-7	NA	CASSDHPGAYEQYF	TGTGCCAGCAGTGATCACCCAGGAGCCTACGAGCAGTACTTC
few	TRBV28	TRBJ1-1	NA	CASSPRSFSGDTEAFF	TGTGCCAGCAGTCCCCGGTCGTTCAGTGGAGACACTGAAGCTTTCTTT
few	TRBV19	TRBJ2-7	NA	CASSPSTGFYEQYF	TGTGCCAGTAGTCCCAGCACAGGGTTCTACGAGCAGTACTTC
many	TRBV6-5	TRBJ1-2	TRBD1	CASSYTGTDYGYTF	TGTGCCAGCAGTTATACCGGGACAGACTATGGCTACACCTTC
few	TRBV24-1	TRBJ2-1	NA	CATSDLLGFEQFF	TGTGCCACCAGTGATTTGCTAGGATTTGAGCAGTTCTTC
NA	TRBV9	TRBJ2-7	TRBD2	CASSPTMQAGGYYEQYF	TGTGCCAGCAGCCCTACCATGCAAGCGGGAGGATATTACGAGCAGTACTTC
many	TRBV6-5	TRBJ1-1	NA	CASSYQGHGTEAFF	TGTGCCAGCAGTTACCAGGGGCACGGCACTGAAGCTTTCTTT
few	TRBV5-1	TRBJ2-1	TRBD2	CASSWTSGGNEQFF	TGCGCCAGCAGCTGGACTAGCGGGGGCAATGAGCAGTTCTTC
NA	TRBV10-3	TRBJ1-4	TRBD1	CAISGDREGEKLFF	TGTGCCATCAGTGGGGACAGGGAGGGTGAAAAACTGTTTTTT
many	TRBV4-3	TRBJ2-7	NA	CASSPGKGSYEQYF	TGCGCCAGCAGCCCCGGGAAGGGGTCCTACGAGCAGTACTTC
many	TRBV28	TRBJ1-1	NA	CASSSPTDNTEAFF	TGTGCCAGCAGTTCGCCGACAGATAACACTGAAGCTTTCTTT
NA	TRBV6-6	TRBJ2-5	TRBD2	CASTRLAGGQETQYF	TGTGCCAGCACAAGGCTAGCGGGAGGTCAAGAGACCCAGTACTTC
many	TRBV5-1	TRBJ2-7	NA	CASREDSYPVYEQYF	TGCGCCAGCAGAGAGGACAGCTACCCGGTCTACGAGCAGTACTTC
few	TRBV7-6	TRBJ2-3	TRBD2	CASSPTGERGIGTDTQYF	TGTGCCAGCAGCCCAACGGGGGAGCGGGGAATCGGCACAGATACGCAGTATTTT
few	TRBV7-9	TRBJ1-1	TRBD1	CATTYQGQGSTEAFF	TGTGCCACCACCTACCAGGGACAGGGGTCCACTGAAGCTTTCTTT
NA	TRBV7-7	TRBJ2-7	TRBD2	CASGAGTSGYEQYF	TGTGCTAGCGGCGCCGGGACTAGCGGATACGAGCAGTACTTC
many	TRBV9	TRBJ2-2	NA	CASSVVGGLNTGELFF	TGTGCCAGCAGCGTAGTGGGGGGCCTGAACACCGGGGAGCTGTTTTTT
many	TRBV4-1	TRBJ1-1	NA	CASSQDTGRTEAFF	TGCGCCAGCAGCCAAGACACCGGGCGAACTGAAGCTTTCTTT
few	TRBV10-2	TRBJ2-5	NA	CASKPGGGGSQETQYF	TGCGCCAGCAAACCAGGAGGGGGGGGATCCCAAGAGACCCAGTACTTC
many	TRBV18	TRBJ2-3	TRBD2	CASSPRTSGSTDTQYF	TGTGCCAGCTCACCTAGGACTAGCGGGAGCACAGATACGCAGTATTTT
NA	TRBV5-5	TRBJ2-1	TRBD2	CASSPPSGYSYNEQFF	TGTGCCAGCAGCCCACCTAGCGGGTACTCCTACAATGAGCAGTTCTTC
NA	TRBV12-3/TRBV12-4	TRBJ1-1	NA	CASSTGTLSGNTEASF	TGTGCCAGCAGTACCGGGACCCTCAGTGGGAACACTGAAGCTTCCTTT
many	TRBV4-1	TRBJ1-5	NA	CASSREGNQPQHF	TGCGCCAGCAGCCGTGAAGGGAATCAGCCCCAGCATTTT
NA	TRBV6-2/TRBV6-3	TRBJ1-2	NA	CASSWDTYYGYTF	TGTGCCAGCAGTTGGGACACATACTATGGCTACACCTTC
NA	TRBV12-3/TRBV12-4	TRBJ1-3	NA	CASSFAQPSSGNTIYF	TGTGCCAGCAGTTTCGCACAGCCGAGCTCTGGAAACACCATATATTTT
NA	TRBV7-9	TRBJ2-5	TRBD1	CASSPPWTGSETQYF	TGTGCCAGCAGCCCCCCCTGGACAGGGTCAGAGACCCAGTACTTC
many	TRBV29-1	TRBJ2-3	TRBD2	CSVDGTSGGPTDTQYF	TGCAGCGTCGACGGGACTAGCGGGGGGCCCACAGATACGCAGTATTTT
many	TRBV18	TRBJ2-3	NA	CASSPGTFYTDTQYF	TGTGCCAGCTCACCGGGGACATTCTACACAGATACGCAGTATTTT
many	TRBV7-9	TRBJ2-7	TRBD1	CASSDRGSEQYF	TGTGCCAGCAGTGACAGGGGAAGCGAGCAGTACTTC
few	TRBV11-2	TRBJ2-1	TRBD1	CASNEGQGLYNEQFF	TGTGCCTCGAACGAGGGACAGGGGCTGTACAATGAGCAGTTCTTC